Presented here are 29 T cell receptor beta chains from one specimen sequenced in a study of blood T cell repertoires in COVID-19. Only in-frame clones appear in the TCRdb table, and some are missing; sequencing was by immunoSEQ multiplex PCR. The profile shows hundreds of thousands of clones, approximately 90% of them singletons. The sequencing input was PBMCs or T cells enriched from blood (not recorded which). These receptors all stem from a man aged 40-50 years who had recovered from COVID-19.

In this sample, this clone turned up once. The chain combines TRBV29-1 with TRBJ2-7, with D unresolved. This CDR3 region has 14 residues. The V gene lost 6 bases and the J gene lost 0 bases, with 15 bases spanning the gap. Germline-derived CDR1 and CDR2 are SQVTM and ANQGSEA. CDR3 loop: CSVTHQQSSYEQYF. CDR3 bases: TGCAGCGTCACCCACCAACAGAGCTCCTACGAGCAGTACTTC.

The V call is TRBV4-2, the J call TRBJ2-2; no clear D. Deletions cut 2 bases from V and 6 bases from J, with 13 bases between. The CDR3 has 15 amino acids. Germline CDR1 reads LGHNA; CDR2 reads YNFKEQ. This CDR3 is CASSQPRPGSGELFF. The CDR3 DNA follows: TGTGCCAGCAGCCAACCCAGGCCAGGCTCCGGGGAGCTGTTTTTT.

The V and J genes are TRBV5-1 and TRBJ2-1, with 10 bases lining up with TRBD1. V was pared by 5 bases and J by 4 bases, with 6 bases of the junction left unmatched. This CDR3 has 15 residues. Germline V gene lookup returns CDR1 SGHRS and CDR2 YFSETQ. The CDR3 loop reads CASSSGTGVYNEQFF. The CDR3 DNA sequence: TGCGCCAGCAGTTCCGGGACAGGGGTGTACAATGAGCAGTTCTTC. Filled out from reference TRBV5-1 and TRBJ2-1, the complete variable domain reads KAGVTQTPRYLIKTRGQQVTLSCSPISGHRSVSWYQQTPGQGLQFLFEYFSETQRNKGNFPGRFSGRQFSNSRSEMNVSTLELGDSALYLCASSSGTGVYNEQFFGPGTRLTVL.

The CDR3 loop reads CASSTTRSEQFF. In DNA form, the CDR3 reads TGTGCCAGCAGCACAACTAGATCTGAGCAGTTCTTC. J is TRBJ2-1 and V is TRBV7-9, with D possibly TRBD2 on 5 matching bases. V dropped 5 bases and J dropped 9 bases, with 11 bases sitting between them. Germline values: CDR1 SEHNR, CDR2 FQNEAQ (reference sequence). The CDR3 totals 12 residues.

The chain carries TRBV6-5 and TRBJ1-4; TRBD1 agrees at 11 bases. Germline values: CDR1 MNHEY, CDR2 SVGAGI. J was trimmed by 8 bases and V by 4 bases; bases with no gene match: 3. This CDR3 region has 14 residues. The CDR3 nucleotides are TGTGCCAGCAGTTCCCGGGACAGGGGGGAAAAACTGTTTTTT. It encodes CASSSRDRGEKLFF.

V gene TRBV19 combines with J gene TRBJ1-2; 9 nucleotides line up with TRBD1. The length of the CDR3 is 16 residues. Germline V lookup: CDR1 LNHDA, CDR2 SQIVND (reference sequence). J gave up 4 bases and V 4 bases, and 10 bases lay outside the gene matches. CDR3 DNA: TGTGCCAGTAGTAGAGCCGGGACAGGGATGTTCTATGGCTACACCTTC. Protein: CASSRAGTGMFYGYTF. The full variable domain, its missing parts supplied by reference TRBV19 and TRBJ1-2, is DGGITQSPKYLFRKEGQNVTLSCEQNLNHDAMYWYRQDPGQGLRLIYYSQIVNDFQKGDIAEGYSVSREKKESFPLTVTSAQKNPTAFYLCASSRAGTGMFYGYTFGSGTRLTVV.

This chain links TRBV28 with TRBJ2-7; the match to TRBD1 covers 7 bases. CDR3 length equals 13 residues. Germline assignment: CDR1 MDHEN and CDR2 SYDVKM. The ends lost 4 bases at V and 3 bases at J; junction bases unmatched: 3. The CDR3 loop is CASSSRQGYEQYF. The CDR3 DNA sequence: TGTGCCAGCAGTTCTCGACAGGGCTACGAGCAGTACTTC.

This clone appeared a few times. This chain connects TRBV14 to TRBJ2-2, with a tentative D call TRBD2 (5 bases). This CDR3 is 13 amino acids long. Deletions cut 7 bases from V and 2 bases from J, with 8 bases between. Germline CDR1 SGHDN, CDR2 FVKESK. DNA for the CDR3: TGTGCCAGCAACCCTAGCAACACCGGGGAGCTGTTTTTT. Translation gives CASNPSNTGELFF. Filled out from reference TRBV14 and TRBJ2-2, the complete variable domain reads EAGVTQFPSHSVIEKGQTVTLRCDPISGHDNLYWYRRVMGKEIKFLLHFVKESKQDESGMPNNRFLAERTGGTYSTLKVQPAELEDSGVYFCASNPSNTGELFFGEGSRLTVL.

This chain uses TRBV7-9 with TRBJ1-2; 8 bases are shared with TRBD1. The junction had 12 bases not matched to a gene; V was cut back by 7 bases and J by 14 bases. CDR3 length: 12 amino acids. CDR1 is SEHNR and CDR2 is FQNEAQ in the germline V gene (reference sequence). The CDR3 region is CASTGDQGAQTF. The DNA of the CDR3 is TGTGCCAGCACCGGCGACCAGGGGGCCCAGACCTTC.

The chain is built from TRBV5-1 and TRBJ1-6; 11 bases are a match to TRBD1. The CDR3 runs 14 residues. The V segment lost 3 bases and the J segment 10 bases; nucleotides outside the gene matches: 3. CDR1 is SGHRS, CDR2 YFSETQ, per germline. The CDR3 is CASSSGTGGSPLHF. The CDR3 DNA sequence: TGCGCCAGCAGCTCGGGGACAGGGGGATCACCCCTCCACTTT.

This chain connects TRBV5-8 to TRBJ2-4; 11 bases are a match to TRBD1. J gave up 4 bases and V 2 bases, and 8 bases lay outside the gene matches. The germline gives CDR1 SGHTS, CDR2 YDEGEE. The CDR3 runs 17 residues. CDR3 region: CASSLMTGTGGKNIQYF. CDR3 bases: TGTGCCAGCAGCTTAATGACAGGGACAGGGGGAAAAAACATTCAGTACTTC.

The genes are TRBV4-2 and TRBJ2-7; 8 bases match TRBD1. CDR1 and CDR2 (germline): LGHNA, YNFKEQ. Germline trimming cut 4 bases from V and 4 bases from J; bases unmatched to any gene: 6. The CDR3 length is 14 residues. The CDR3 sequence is CASSPRQGTYEQYF. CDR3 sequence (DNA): TGTGCCAGCAGCCCTCGACAGGGGACATACGAGCAGTACTTC.

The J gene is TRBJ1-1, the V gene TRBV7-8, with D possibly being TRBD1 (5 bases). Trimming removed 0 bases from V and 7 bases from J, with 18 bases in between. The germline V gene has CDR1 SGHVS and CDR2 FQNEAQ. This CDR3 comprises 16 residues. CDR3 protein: CASSLAGGMQIYEAFF. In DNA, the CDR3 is TGTGCCAGCAGCTTAGCTGGGGGGATGCAGATTTATGAAGCTTTCTTT.

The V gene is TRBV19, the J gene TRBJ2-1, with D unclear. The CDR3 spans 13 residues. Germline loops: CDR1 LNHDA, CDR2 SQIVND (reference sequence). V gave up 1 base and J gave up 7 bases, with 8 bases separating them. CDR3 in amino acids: CASSIVERNEQFF. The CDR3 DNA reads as TGTGCCAGTAGTATAGTAGAGAGGAATGAGCAGTTCTTC.

The CDR3 DNA reads TGTGCCAGCAGCGGTACAGGGAATGAAGCTTTCTTT. It specifies CASSGTGNEAFF. The rearrangement links TRBV9 to TRBJ1-1, with D possibly TRBD1 on 6 matching bases. This CDR3 spans 12 amino acids. V dropped 3 bases and J dropped 7 bases, with 10 bases sitting between them. Per the germline V gene, CDR1 is SGDLS and CDR2 is YYNGEE.

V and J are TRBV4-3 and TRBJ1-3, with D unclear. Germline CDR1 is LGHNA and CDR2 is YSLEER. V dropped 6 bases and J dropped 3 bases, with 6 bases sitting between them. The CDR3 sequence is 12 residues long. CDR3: CASSPSGNTIYF. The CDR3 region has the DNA TGCGCCAGCAGTCCCAGTGGAAACACCATATATTTT.

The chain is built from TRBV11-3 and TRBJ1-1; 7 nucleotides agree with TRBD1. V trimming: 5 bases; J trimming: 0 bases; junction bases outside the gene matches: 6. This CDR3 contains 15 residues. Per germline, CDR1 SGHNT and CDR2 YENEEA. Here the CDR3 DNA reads TGTGCCAGCAGCATGACAGGGCTAATGAACACTGAAGCTTTCTTT. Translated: CASSMTGLMNTEAFF. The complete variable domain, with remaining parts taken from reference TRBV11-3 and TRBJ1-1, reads EAGVVQSPRYKIIEKKQPVAFWCNPISGHNTLYWYLQNLGQGPELLIRYENEEAVDDSQLPKDRFSAERLKGVDSTLKIQPAELGDSAVYLCASSMTGLMNTEAFFGQGTRLTVV.

The CDR3 here is CSVELRVVDTEAFF. The CDR3 coding sequence is TGCAGCGTGGAGCTCAGGGTCGTTGACACTGAAGCTTTCTTT. This chain connects TRBV29-1 to TRBJ1-1; possible D gene TRBD1, 5 bases. Germline V gene lookup returns CDR1 SQVTM and CDR2 ANQGSEA. The V end lost 6 bases, the J end lost 3 bases, and 17 bases lay between the germline ends. CDR3 size: 14 residues.

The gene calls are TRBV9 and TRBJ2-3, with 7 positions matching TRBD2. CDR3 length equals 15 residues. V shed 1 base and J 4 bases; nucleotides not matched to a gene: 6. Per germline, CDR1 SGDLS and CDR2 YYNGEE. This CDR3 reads CASSVTVGGSDTQYF. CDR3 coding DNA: TGTGCCAGCAGCGTAACGGTCGGGGGGTCAGATACGCAGTATTTT.

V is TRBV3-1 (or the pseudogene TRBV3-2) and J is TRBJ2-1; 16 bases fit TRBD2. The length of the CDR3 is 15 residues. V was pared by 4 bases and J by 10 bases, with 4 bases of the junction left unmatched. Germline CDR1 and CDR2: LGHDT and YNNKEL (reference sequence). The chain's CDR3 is CASSLGLAGGLEQFF. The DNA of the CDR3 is TGTGCCAGCAGCCTGGGACTAGCGGGAGGGCTAGAGCAGTTCTTC.

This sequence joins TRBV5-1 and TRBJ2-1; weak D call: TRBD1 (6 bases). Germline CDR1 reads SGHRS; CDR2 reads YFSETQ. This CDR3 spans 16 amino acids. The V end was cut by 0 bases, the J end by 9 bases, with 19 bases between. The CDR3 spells CASSLEKYRAYSEQFF. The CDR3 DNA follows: TGCGCCAGCAGCTTGGAGAAGTACAGGGCATATAGTGAGCAGTTCTTC.

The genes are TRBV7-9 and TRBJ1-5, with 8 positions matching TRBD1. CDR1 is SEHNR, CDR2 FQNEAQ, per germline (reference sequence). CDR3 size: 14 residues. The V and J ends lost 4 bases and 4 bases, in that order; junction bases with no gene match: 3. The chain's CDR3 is CASSWGQANQPQHF. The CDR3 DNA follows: TGTGCCAGCAGCTGGGGACAGGCTAATCAGCCCCAGCATTTT.

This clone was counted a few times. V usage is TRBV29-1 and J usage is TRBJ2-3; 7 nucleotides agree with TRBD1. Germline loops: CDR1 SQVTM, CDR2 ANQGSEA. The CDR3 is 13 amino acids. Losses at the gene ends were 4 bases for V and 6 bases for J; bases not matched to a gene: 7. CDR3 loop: CSVVRQGVDTQYF. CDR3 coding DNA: TGCAGCGTTGTGAGGCAGGGGGTGGATACGCAGTATTTT.

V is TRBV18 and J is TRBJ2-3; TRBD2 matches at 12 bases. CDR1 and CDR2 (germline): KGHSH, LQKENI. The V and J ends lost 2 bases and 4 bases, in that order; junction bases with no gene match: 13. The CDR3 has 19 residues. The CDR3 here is CASSPSTSGGHPSPDTQYF. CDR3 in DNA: TGTGCCAGCTCACCATCGACTAGCGGGGGCCACCCGTCCCCAGATACGCAGTATTTT. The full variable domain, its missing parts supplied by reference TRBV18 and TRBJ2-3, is NAGVMQNPRHLVRRRGQEARLRCSPMKGHSHVYWYRQLPEEGLKFMVYLQKENIIDESGMPKERFSAEFPKEGPSILRIQQVVRGDSAAYFCASSPSTSGGHPSPDTQYFGPGTRLTVL.

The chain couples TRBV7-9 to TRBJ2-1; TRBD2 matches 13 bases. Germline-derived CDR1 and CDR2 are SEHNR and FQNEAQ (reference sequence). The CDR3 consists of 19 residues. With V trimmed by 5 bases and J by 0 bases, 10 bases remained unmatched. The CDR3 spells CASSLSLGLAGPSYNEQFF. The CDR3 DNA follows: TGTGCCAGCAGCCTCAGCCTGGGACTAGCGGGGCCCTCCTACAATGAGCAGTTCTTC.

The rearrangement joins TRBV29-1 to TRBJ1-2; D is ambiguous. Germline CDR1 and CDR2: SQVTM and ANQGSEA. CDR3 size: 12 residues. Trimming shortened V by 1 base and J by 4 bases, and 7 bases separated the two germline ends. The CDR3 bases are TGCAGCGTTGAAGGAGTCCTCTATGGCTACACCTTC. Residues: CSVEGVLYGYTF.

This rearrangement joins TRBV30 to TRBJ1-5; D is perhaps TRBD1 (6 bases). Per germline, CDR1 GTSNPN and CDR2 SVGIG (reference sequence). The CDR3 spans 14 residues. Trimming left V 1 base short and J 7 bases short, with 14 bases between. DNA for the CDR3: TGTGCCTGGAGTGGGGTAGGGGGTGGGCAGCCCCAGCATTTT. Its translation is CAWSGVGGGQPQHF.

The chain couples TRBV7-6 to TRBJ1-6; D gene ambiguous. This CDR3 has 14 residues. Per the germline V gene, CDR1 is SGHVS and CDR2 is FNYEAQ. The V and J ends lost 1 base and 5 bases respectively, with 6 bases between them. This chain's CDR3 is CASSLGQDNSPLHF. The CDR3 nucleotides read TGTGCCAGCAGCTTAGGACAAGATAATTCACCCCTCCACTTT.

CDR3 in DNA: TGTGCCAGCAGCCAAAGTTCGGGTATAGAGACAGATACGCAGTATTTT. Translating gives CASSQSSGIETDTQYF. The V call is TRBV3-1 (or the pseudogene TRBV3-2), the J call TRBJ2-3; no firm D call. The CDR3 has 16 residues. Germline V gene sequence: CDR1 LGHDT, CDR2 YNNKEL (reference sequence). Between the trimmed V and J ends, which lost 2 bases and 3 bases, there was a span of 15 bases.